This TCR beta chain emerged from a study of radiotherapy plus CTLA-4 blockade in lung cancer. Study information: Disease control was achieved by approximately 32% of patients, and objective responses by 15% to 20%.

Ipilimumab-mediated CTLA-4 blockade plus focal radiation was given to patients having chemo-refractory metastatic non-small-cell lung cancer. This clone came up a few times. The antigen remains undetermined. Study results and caveats: Peripheral blood showed expansion of tumor-derived TCR clones after radiotherapy and ipilimumab.

The CDR3 has 14 residues. Germline CDR1 is ENHRY and CDR2 is SYGVKD. V was pared by 9 bases and J by 0 bases, with 5 bases of the junction left unmatched. Clones were read by immunoSEQ multiplex PCR, and TCRdb kept only the in-frame ones, dropping some. This sample has 85,000 to 130,000 clones; more than 75% occur once, and the top ten carry around 2%. The sample in question was peripheral blood, obtained from a patient treated with radiotherapy plus ipilimumab. The receptor's source is a human donor with non-small cell lung cancer that progressed on radiotherapy plus ipilimumab. Some clones in this sample may be carry-over from other donors' samples. This chain joins TRBV10-3 and TRBJ2-1; 7 bases agree with TRBD1. This CDR3 is CAIGQAPSYNEQFF. CDR3 coding DNA: TGTGCCATAGGACAGGCACCCTCCTACAATGAGCAGTTCTTC.